The 11 T cell receptor beta chains presented below share a single source sample, sequenced in a study of cytomegalovirus exposure and HLA in healthy donors. Primers included in the PCR were 60 Vbeta and 13 Jbeta primers. Sequencing was performed with immunoSEQ multiplex PCR; in TCRdb, only in-frame clones are kept and a portion is missing. The sample's table shows 80,000 to 95,000 clones. Sequences were obtained from PBMCs. These receptors were taken from a man in his forties or fifties in good health and CMV-seropositive.

This rearrangement joins TRBV5-1 to TRBJ1-2, with 7 bases aligning to TRBD1. The CDR3 covers 15 residues. V lost 0 bases to trimming and J lost 2 bases; unmatched junction nucleotides: 4. Germline lookup yields CDR1 SGHRS and CDR2 YFSETQ. This CDR3 is CASSLDRGRNYGYTF. CDR3 nucleotides: TGCGCCAGCAGCTTGGACAGGGGACGCAACTATGGCTACACCTTC. Full variable domain (missing parts from reference TRBV5-1 and TRBJ1-2): KAGVTQTPRYLIKTRGQQVTLSCSPISGHRSVSWYQQTPGQGLQFLFEYFSETQRNKGNFPGRFSGRQFSNSRSEMNVSTLELGDSALYLCASSLDRGRNYGYTFGSGTRLTVV.

The genes are TRBV29-1 and TRBJ2-7; 9 positions agree with TRBD2. J gave up 2 bases and V 4 bases, and 3 bases lay outside the gene matches. The CDR3 is 13 residues long. The germline CDR1 and CDR2 sequences are SQVTM and ANQGSEA. The CDR3 protein is CSVGGGRAYEQYF. CDR3 in DNA: TGCAGCGTTGGGGGCGGGAGGGCCTACGAGCAGTACTTC.

The V gene is TRBV9, the J gene TRBJ2-7; no definite D call. From germline, CDR1 is SGDLS and CDR2 YYNGEE. The CDR3 totals 15 residues. Trimming pared 0 bases from V and 3 bases from J, leaving 13 bases between. The CDR3 spells CASSVGASDLYEQYF. For the CDR3, the DNA is TGTGCCAGCAGCGTAGGCGCGAGCGATCTCTACGAGCAGTACTTC.

This chain uses TRBV2 with TRBJ2-7, with D possibly TRBD2 on 6 matching bases. CDR3 size: 15 residues. Germline lookup yields CDR1 SNHLY and CDR2 FYNNEI. The V end was cut by 8 bases, the J end by 6 bases, with 23 bases between. The CDR3 nucleotides read TGTGCCAGCGAGGACCTGACTAGGCCAAGAGGCGAGCAGTACTTC. As protein: CASEDLTRPRGEQYF.

V usage is TRBV13 and J usage is TRBJ2-7; TRBD1 matches at 8 bases. This CDR3 region has 15 residues. The junction had 8 bases not matched to a gene; V was cut back by 3 bases and J by 4 bases. Germline-derived CDR1 and CDR2 are PRHDT and FYEKMQ (reference sequence). Here the CDR3 DNA reads TGTGCCAGCAGCTTCGAGGGACAGGATCCGTACGAGCAGTACTTC. As protein: CASSFEGQDPYEQYF.

The genes are TRBV2 and TRBJ2-7; 9 positions agree with TRBD1. The CDR3 length is 13 residues. The ends lost 3 bases at V and 7 bases at J; junction bases unmatched: 4. The V gene's germline CDR1 is SNHLY and CDR2 FYNNEI. The CDR3 coding sequence is TGTGCCAGCAGTGAGACAGGGGGTGGAGAGCAGTACGTC. Protein product: CASSETGGGEQYV.

The gene calls are TRBV11-3 and TRBJ1-2; D is unclear. The CDR3 consists of 13 residues. V gave up 7 bases and J gave up 3 bases, with 12 bases separating them. The germline CDR1 and CDR2 sequences are SGHNT and YENEEA. Here the CDR3 reads CASTGGGHYGYTF. The DNA of the CDR3 is TGTGCCAGCACCGGTGGAGGGCACTATGGCTACACCTTC.

The chain couples TRBV5-1 to TRBJ2-3, with 12 bases matching TRBD1. The J segment lost 5 bases and the V segment lost 6 bases, leaving 7 bases of the junction unmatched. The CDR3 is 15 amino acids. Germline V gene sequence: CDR1 SGHRS, CDR2 YFSETQ. Here the CDR3 DNA reads TGCGCCAGCACCCTGGGACAGGGGGCCGGAGATACGCAGTATTTT. As protein: CASTLGQGAGDTQYF.

The chain is built from TRBV5-1 and TRBJ1-2; TRBD1 agrees at 12 bases. The CDR3 is made up of 18 amino acids. V shed 2 bases, J shed 2 bases, and the junction held 10 bases outside the gene matches. Germline V gene sequence: CDR1 SGHRS, CDR2 YFSETQ. CDR3 sequence reads: CASSLGTGGRLLNYGYTF. The CDR3 DNA reads TGCGCCAGCAGCTTAGGGACAGGGGGCCGGTTGCTGAACTATGGCTACACCTTC.

V is TRBV10-3 and J is TRBJ1-2; TRBD1 matches at 8 bases. The CDR3 consists of 14 residues. Per germline, CDR1 ENHRY and CDR2 SYGVKD. Germline trimming cut 4 bases from V and 8 bases from J; bases unmatched to any gene: 9. This chain's CDR3 is CAISGEDRVVGYTF. CDR3 DNA sequence: TGTGCCATCAGTGGCGAGGACAGGGTAGTAGGCTACACCTTC.

CDR3 loop: CASSPGTGGERRNIQYF. DNA of the CDR3: TGTGCCAGCAGTCCCGGGACAGGGGGCGAAAGAAGGAACATTCAGTACTTC. The chain carries TRBV7-6 and TRBJ2-4; 12 nucleotides align to TRBD1. The CDR3 runs 17 residues. V dropped 6 bases and J dropped 7; count of bases not matched to a gene: 13. Looked up from germline, CDR1 is SGHVS and CDR2 is FNYEAQ.